What follows are 12 T cell receptor beta chains derived from one specimen sequenced in a study of T cells in lung cancer brain metastases. Clones were read by immunoSEQ multiplex PCR, and TCRdb kept only the in-frame ones, dropping some. The sample yields over 2,000 clones, over 85% seen once. Input material: tumor tissue from the primary lung tumor. Receptors were obtained from a woman aged 25-40 years with non-small cell lung cancer.

The chain joins TRBV9 to TRBJ1-1; 8 nucleotides line up with TRBD1. Germline V lookup: CDR1 SGDLS, CDR2 YYNGEE. The CDR3 is 14 residues long. Trimming took 6 bases from V and 2 from J; bases not matched to a gene: 6. Here the CDR3 reads CASTRDRGNTEAFF. CDR3 DNA: TGTGCCAGCACCAGAGACAGGGGTAACACTGAAGCTTTCTTT.

This clone has just one count. The rearrangement links TRBV20-1 to TRBJ1-1; D is undetermined. Trimming stripped 3 bases from V and 11 bases from J, with 13 bases between. The CDR3 is 11 residues long. Germline CDR1 and CDR2: DFQATT and SNEGSKA (reference sequence). The CDR3 region has the DNA TGCAGTGCTAGGGGTACCCGGAGGGCTTTCTTT. Its translation: CSARGTRRAFF.

This clone was seen once. The chain employs TRBV29-1 and TRBJ2-2, with D perhaps being TRBD1 or TRBD2 (6 bases each). V lost 6 bases to trimming and J lost 4 bases, with 21 bases between them. The CDR3 runs 16 residues. Germline values: CDR1 SQVTM, CDR2 ANQGSEA. CDR3 DNA: TGCAGCGTCTTATTCGACGGGAGAGGGGGCACCGGGGAGCTGTTTTTT. It encodes CSVLFDGRGGTGELFF.

The chain couples TRBV5-1 to TRBJ2-7; possibly TRBD2 for D (5 bases). The germline gives CDR1 SGHRS, CDR2 YFSETQ. V lost 7 bases, J lost 5 bases, and 10 bases lay in between. This CDR3 is built from 11 residues. The CDR3 DNA is TGCGCCAGCGGAGGAGCGGACGAGCAGTACTTC. Translation: CASGGADEQYF.

This sequence joins TRBV14 and TRBJ2-1; D not certain. V was clipped by 4 bases and J by 10 bases, with 23 bases between them. CDR1 and CDR2 from the germline V gene are SGHDN and FVKESK. The CDR3 sequence is 16 residues long. The CDR3 loop is CASSPHPPTLHGEQFF. DNA for the CDR3: TGTGCCAGCAGCCCCCACCCCCCTACCCTTCATGGAGAGCAGTTCTTC. The whole variable domain, remainder taken from reference TRBV14 and TRBJ2-1, is EAGVTQFPSHSVIEKGQTVTLRCDPISGHDNLYWYRRVMGKEIKFLLHFVKESKQDESGMPNNRFLAERTGGTYSTLKVQPAELEDSGVYFCASSPHPPTLHGEQFFGPGTRLTVL.

The chain combines TRBV15 with TRBJ2-2; 15 nucleotides agree with TRBD2. CDR1 and CDR2 from the germline V gene are LNHNV and YYDKDF (reference sequence). The trim removed 1 base at V and 4 bases at J, leaving 1 base unmatched. This CDR3 spans 17 amino acids. For the CDR3, the DNA is TGTGCCACCAGCAGAGGGGGACTAGCGGGAGGCACCGGGGAGCTGTTTTTT. Its protein product is CATSRGGLAGGTGELFF.

This chain links TRBV9 with TRBJ2-1; TRBD2 might be the D (5 bases). There are 15 residues in the CDR3. With 3 bases removed from V and 1 base from J, the gap between germline ends came to 11 bases. The V gene's germline CDR1 is SGDLS and CDR2 YYNGEE. The DNA of the CDR3 is TGTGCCAGCAGCGCAACTAGTACGTCCTACAATGAGCAGTTCTTC. Translation: CASSATSTSYNEQFF.

The J gene is TRBJ2-1, the V gene TRBV15; 8 bases are a match to TRBD1. CDR1 is LNHNV, CDR2 YYDKDF, per germline (reference sequence). The length of the CDR3 is 16 residues. The V gene end was trimmed by 1 base and the J gene end by 2 bases; junction bases not matched to a gene: 4. The CDR3 loop reads CATSRGPDRAYNEQFF. The CDR3 DNA is TGTGCCACCAGCAGAGGACCGGACAGGGCCTACAATGAGCAGTTCTTC.

This clone was counted once. The chain carries TRBV11-2 and TRBJ1-1; tentative D call: TRBD1 (5 bases). Trimming removed 2 bases at V and 1 base at J, with 8 bases between. Looked up from germline, CDR1 is SGHAT and CDR2 is FQNNGV. The CDR3 consists of 14 residues. The CDR3 reads CASSLRQGNTEAFF. The CDR3, as DNA: TGTGCCAGCAGCTTAAGGCAGGGGAACACTGAAGCTTTCTTT.

This rearrangement joins TRBV7-3 to TRBJ2-1; 9 nucleotides match TRBD2. After removal of 2 bases from V and 7 bases from J, the junction contained 9 bases not matched to a gene. Germline CDR1 is SGHTA and CDR2 is FQGTGA. This CDR3 is built from 16 residues. This CDR3 is CASSLGAGGLINEQFF. Here the CDR3 DNA reads TGTGCCAGCAGCTTAGGGGCGGGAGGGCTTATAAATGAGCAGTTCTTC.

The genes are TRBV5-1 and TRBJ1-2; D perhaps matches TRBD1 (5 bases). This CDR3 spans 15 amino acids. CDR1 and CDR2 from the germline V gene are SGHRS and YFSETQ. V was clipped by 0 bases and J by 2 bases, with 11 bases between them. Written as DNA, the CDR3 is TGCGCCAGCAGCTTGGATCAGGGCATGAACTATGGCTACACCTTC. Translation gives CASSLDQGMNYGYTF.

V usage is TRBV18 and J usage is TRBJ1-1; D unresolved. Deletions cut 1 base from V and 1 base from J, with 7 bases between. This CDR3 is 14 amino acids long. Germline CDR1 is KGHSH and CDR2 is LQKENI. The CDR3 sequence is CASSPLTRNTEAFF. For the CDR3, the DNA is TGTGCCAGCTCACCACTCACAAGGAACACTGAAGCTTTCTTT.